This TCR beta chain emerged from a study of blood T cell repertoires in COVID-19. Measured with immunoSEQ multiplex PCR; TCRdb has only the in-frame clones, and not every one. The data contain some 700,000 clones, just under 90% of them singletons. Sequenced input: peripheral blood. This sequence was found in a woman between 18 and 29 years old with acute or convalescent COVID-19.

CDR3 in amino acids: CASSLGPTDGYTF. CDR3 nucleotides: TGCGCCAGCAGCTTGGGGCCGACCGATGGCTACACCTTC. The chain has TRBV10-1 and TRBJ1-2; TRBD1 might be the D (5 bases). The CDR3 runs 13 residues. The V gene lost 6 bases and the J gene lost 6 bases, with 14 bases spanning the gap. The germline CDR1 and CDR2 sequences are WNHNN and SYGVQD (reference sequence).